This T cell receptor beta chain was sequenced in a study of T cells in Graves' hyperthyroidism and ophthalmopathy. What was amplified from RNA transcripts were TCR beta CDR3 regions. The HTBI primer set served for first-round RT-PCR of the TCR CDR3. TCRdb re-derived calls from the multiplex PCR reads in MiXCR, one entry per CDR3 protein. The sample holds hundreds of thousands of distinct CDR3 sequences, more than 15% seen once. The J segment lost 14 bases and the V segment lost 0 bases, leaving 11 bases of the junction unmatched. CDR3 length equals 15 residues. CDR1 GTSNPN and CDR2 SVGIG come from the germline V gene (reference sequence).

The chain carries TRBV30 and TRBJ1-6, with 9 bases that match TRBD1. The receptor comes from a woman aged 40 to 50 with Graves' ophthalmopathy. The sequenced sample was blood. The CDR3 DNA reads TGTGCCTGGAGTGTACGTGGGACAGGGTCCCGGGCCCTCCACTTT. It yields the protein CAWSVRGTGSRALHF.